Listed below are T cell receptor beta chains from one sample, sequenced in a study of blood T cell repertoires in COVID-19. Libraries were prepared by immunoSEQ multiplex PCR; TCRdb keeps only in-frame clonotypes and omits some of them. Among some 140,000 clones listed, around four fifths were seen once. The sequencing input was peripheral blood. All receptors come from a man in his sixties who had recovered from COVID-19. Both conserved end residues are trimmed from each CDR3. Each record gives: V gene, CDR3 protein.

>TRBV18
ASSPESRWGEETQY
>TRBV25-1
ASSEWSSRGANVLT
>TRBV29-1
SVKQGPLQY
>TRBV9
ASSAGQGDYGYT
>TRBV7-2
ASSLTQDSRTEAF
>TRBV6-5
ASSLDRENIQY
>TRBV6-5
ASRFQGNYGYT
>TRBV6-2/TRBV6-3
ASSYRGDTQY
>TRBV4-3
ASSQRISGTSGRYYEQY
>TRBV6-6
ASSWGLASSYNEQF
>TRBV9
ASSVASGGGYNEQF
>TRBV6-5
ASKLTSGSNEQY
>TRBV7-2
ASSSRTGRVNEQF
>TRBV28
ASGRGGVLLETQY
>TRBV9
ASSPGTGYTEAF
>TRBV5-5
ASSPSRDSGREQY
>TRBV1
TSSPEGRTGVYEQY
>TRBV6-4
ASSDSLAGGGEQF
>TRBV7-2
ASSSSSGIQETQY
>TRBV6-6
ASSYSGTANTGELF
>TRBV28
ASSQGSQPQH
>TRBV7-3
ASSLSGGGTYNEQF
>TRBV11-2
ASSNPGLGDNEQF
>TRBV7-9
ASSTGQGGHNEQF